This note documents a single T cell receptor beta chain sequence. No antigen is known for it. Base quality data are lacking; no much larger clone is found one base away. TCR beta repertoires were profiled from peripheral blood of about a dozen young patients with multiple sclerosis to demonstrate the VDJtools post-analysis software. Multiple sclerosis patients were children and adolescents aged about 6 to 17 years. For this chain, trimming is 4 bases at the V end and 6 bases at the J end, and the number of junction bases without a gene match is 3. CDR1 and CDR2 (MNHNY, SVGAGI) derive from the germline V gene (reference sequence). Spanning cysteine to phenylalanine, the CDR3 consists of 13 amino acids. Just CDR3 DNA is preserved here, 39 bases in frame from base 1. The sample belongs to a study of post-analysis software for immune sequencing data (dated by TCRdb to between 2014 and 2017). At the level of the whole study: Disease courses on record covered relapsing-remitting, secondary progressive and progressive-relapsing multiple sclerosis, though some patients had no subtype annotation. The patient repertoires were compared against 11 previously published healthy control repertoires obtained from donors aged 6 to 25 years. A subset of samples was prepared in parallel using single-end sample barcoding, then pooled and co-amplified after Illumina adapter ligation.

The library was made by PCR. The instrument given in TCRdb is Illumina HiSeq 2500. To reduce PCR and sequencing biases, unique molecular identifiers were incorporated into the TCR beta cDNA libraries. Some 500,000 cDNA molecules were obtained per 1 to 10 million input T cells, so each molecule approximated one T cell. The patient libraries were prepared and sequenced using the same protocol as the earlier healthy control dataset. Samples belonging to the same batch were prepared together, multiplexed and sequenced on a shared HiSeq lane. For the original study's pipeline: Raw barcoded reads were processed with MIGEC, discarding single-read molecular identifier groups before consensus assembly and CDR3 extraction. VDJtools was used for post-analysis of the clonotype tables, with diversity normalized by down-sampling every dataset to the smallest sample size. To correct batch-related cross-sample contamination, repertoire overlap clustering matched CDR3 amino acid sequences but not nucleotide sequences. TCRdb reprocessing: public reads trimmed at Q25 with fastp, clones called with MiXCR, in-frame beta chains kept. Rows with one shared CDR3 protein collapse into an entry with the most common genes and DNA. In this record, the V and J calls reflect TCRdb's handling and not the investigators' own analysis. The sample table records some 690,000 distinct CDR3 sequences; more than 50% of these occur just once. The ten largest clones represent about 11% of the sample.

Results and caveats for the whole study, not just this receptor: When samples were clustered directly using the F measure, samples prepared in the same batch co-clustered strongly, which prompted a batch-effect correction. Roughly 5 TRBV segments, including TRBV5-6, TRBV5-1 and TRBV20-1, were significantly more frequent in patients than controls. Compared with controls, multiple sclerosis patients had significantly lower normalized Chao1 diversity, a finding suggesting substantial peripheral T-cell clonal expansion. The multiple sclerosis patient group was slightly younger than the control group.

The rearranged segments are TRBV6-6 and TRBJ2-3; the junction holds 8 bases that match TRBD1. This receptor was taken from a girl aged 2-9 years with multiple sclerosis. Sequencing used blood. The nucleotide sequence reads TGTGCCAGCAGTTCTTACAGGGGGGATACGCAGTATTTT. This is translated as CASSSYRGDTQYF.